Included here is one T cell receptor beta chain sequence, with context. What it recognizes is unknown. Generated by immunoSEQ multiplex PCR, the TCRdb table keeps only in-frame clones and is missing some. In the table there are tens of thousands of clones, roughly 92% of which are singletons. The sample comes from a study of cytomegalovirus exposure and HLA in healthy donors. Findings of the study overall: CMV antigen specificity of a few CMV-associated chains was confirmed in vitro.

The donors were part of the 120-subject validation cohort, which stood apart from the approximately 670-subject first cohort. Per the germline V gene, CDR1 is MDHEN and CDR2 is SYDVKM. The CDR3 contains 16 residues. V was trimmed by 4 bases and J by 2 bases, leaving 16 bases between them. This TCR came from a man aged 18 to 35 in good health and CMV-seronegative. The specimen sequenced was PBMCs. The chain combines TRBV28 with TRBJ2-3; D may be TRBD2 (6 bases). CDR3 sequence reads: CASSWEAGHFTDTQYF. In nucleotides, the CDR3 is TGTGCCAGCAGTTGGGAAGCGGGCCACTTCACAGATACGCAGTATTTT. Supplemented by reference TRBV28 and TRBJ2-3, the full variable domain reads DVKVTQSSRYLVKRTGEKVFLECVQDMDHENMFWYRQDPGLGLRLIYFSYDVKMKEKGDIPEGYSVSREKKERFSLILESASTNQTSMYLCASSWEAGHFTDTQYFGPGTRLTVL.